Listed below are T cell receptor beta chains from one sample, sequenced in a study of molecular identifiers for immune sequencing clone quantification. TCRdb used MiXCR to reprocess the PCR reads, holding one entry per CDR3 protein. Of around 460,000 distinct CDR3 sequences in the sample, about 22% were seen once. The sample was naive CD8+ T cells from blood, with Jurkat cell RNA spiked in. These receptors came from a human donor in good health. Some libraries in this study had Jurkat cell RNA spiked in. Both conserved end residues are part of each CDR3. Each record gives: J gene, V gene, CDR3 protein.

j_call: TRBJ2-1
v_call: TRBV19
cdr3_aa: CASRSSGDNEQFF

j_call: TRBJ2-7
v_call: TRBV10-1
cdr3_aa: CASRTRGPVSYEQYF

j_call: TRBJ1-1
v_call: TRBV4-1
cdr3_aa: CASSPGQGAGEAFF

j_call: TRBJ1-2
v_call: TRBV7-2
cdr3_aa: CASSLADAQPYGYTF

j_call: TRBJ1-4
v_call: TRBV13
cdr3_aa: CASSDRDRGLNEKLFF

j_call: TRBJ2-7
v_call: TRBV4-3
cdr3_aa: CASSQDASSSSYEQYF

j_call: TRBJ2-1
v_call: TRBV4-1
cdr3_aa: CASSQDKDGGSSYNEQLF

j_call: TRBJ1-2
v_call: TRBV4-2
cdr3_aa: CASSQDAAGGYGYTF

j_call: TRBJ2-5
v_call: TRBV19
cdr3_aa: CASSKGLAGDEETQYF

j_call: TRBJ2-7
v_call: TRBV7-9
cdr3_aa: CASRQIARTGTSGSYEQYF

j_call: TRBJ1-5
v_call: TRBV6-6
cdr3_aa: CASEEGQYGNQPQHF

j_call: TRBJ2-1
v_call: TRBV19
cdr3_aa: CASSIDLNEQFF

j_call: TRBJ1-1
v_call: TRBV7-6
cdr3_aa: CASSPRLSIGEAFF

j_call: TRBJ1-3
v_call: TRBV27
cdr3_aa: CASSSRTGNSGNTIYF

j_call: TRBJ1-1
v_call: TRBV28
cdr3_aa: CASSFGVLTEAFF

j_call: TRBJ2-1
v_call: TRBV12-3/TRBV12-4
cdr3_aa: CASRPGLAGVSYNEQFF

j_call: TRBJ2-3
v_call: TRBV5-1
cdr3_aa: CASSPRRLAATDTQYF

j_call: TRBJ2-7
v_call: TRBV4-2
cdr3_aa: CASSQDVAEHYEQYF

j_call: TRBJ2-7
v_call: TRBV13
cdr3_aa: CASSLGDMTYEQYF

j_call: TRBJ2-3
v_call: TRBV20-1
cdr3_aa: CSASSDISTDTQYF

j_call: TRBJ2-3
v_call: TRBV19
cdr3_aa: CASSSPTGHSTDTQYF

j_call: TRBJ1-5
v_call: TRBV6-2/TRBV6-3
cdr3_aa: CASSKGTGYSNQPQHF

j_call: TRBJ2-7
v_call: TRBV29-1
cdr3_aa: CSVEDRISYEQYF

j_call: TRBJ2-5
v_call: TRBV27
cdr3_aa: CASSFAGTQETQYF

j_call: TRBJ2-2
v_call: TRBV23-1
cdr3_aa: CASTLAGGSANTGELFF

j_call: TRBJ2-3
v_call: TRBV12-3/TRBV12-4
cdr3_aa: CAGSQKPAKGTDTQYF

j_call: TRBJ1-1
v_call: TRBV4-3
cdr3_aa: CASSLDPEVPNINTEAFF

j_call: TRBJ2-3
v_call: TRBV29-1
cdr3_aa: CSAVRGGTQYF

j_call: TRBJ1-1
v_call: TRBV12-3/TRBV12-4
cdr3_aa: CASSLILYTEAFF

j_call: TRBJ2-5
v_call: TRBV11-2
cdr3_aa: CASSLGLGQPTRETQYF

j_call: TRBJ2-7
v_call: TRBV19
cdr3_aa: CASSSVGTVEQYF

j_call: TRBJ1-5
v_call: TRBV6-2/TRBV6-3
cdr3_aa: CASSQPGQTAYSNQPQHF

j_call: TRBJ2-1
v_call: TRBV19
cdr3_aa: CASSMSGSAYSEQFF

j_call: TRBJ2-2
v_call: TRBV6-5
cdr3_aa: CATGGVTGELFF

j_call: TRBJ2-3
v_call: TRBV2
cdr3_aa: CATITSGRSTDTQYF

j_call: TRBJ2-5
v_call: TRBV24-1
cdr3_aa: CATSDLGTRGIETQYF

j_call: TRBJ1-1
v_call: TRBV3-1
cdr3_aa: CASSQPGTGNTEAFF

j_call: TRBJ1-1
v_call: TRBV7-9
cdr3_aa: CASSSSDRLNTEAFF

j_call: TRBJ2-7
v_call: TRBV19
cdr3_aa: CASSMGYEQYF

j_call: TRBJ1-1
v_call: TRBV9
cdr3_aa: CASSVGGQGNTEAFF

j_call: TRBJ1-2
v_call: TRBV10-2
cdr3_aa: CASSVLPVYGYTF

j_call: TRBJ2-7
v_call: TRBV19
cdr3_aa: CASKWGQGVYEQYF

j_call: TRBJ2-3
v_call: TRBV6-5
cdr3_aa: CASSTTGGGTDTQYF

j_call: TRBJ1-1
v_call: TRBV7-9
cdr3_aa: CASSLGPVGDGNTEAFF

j_call: TRBJ2-7
v_call: TRBV27
cdr3_aa: CASSGQGGSYEQYF

j_call: TRBJ2-7
v_call: TRBV4-3
cdr3_aa: CASSQESGAYEQYF

j_call: TRBJ1-3
v_call: TRBV7-8
cdr3_aa: CASSLVQDSGNTIYF

j_call: TRBJ2-7
v_call: TRBV19
cdr3_aa: CASSVRQGSREQYF

j_call: TRBJ2-3
v_call: TRBV9
cdr3_aa: CASSTTTGTVPDTQYF

j_call: TRBJ1-3
v_call: TRBV4-1
cdr3_aa: CASSQWDISGNTIYF

j_call: TRBJ1-5
v_call: TRBV28
cdr3_aa: CASSQRQGRMAQHF

j_call: TRBJ2-7
v_call: TRBV5-4
cdr3_aa: CASSYEESHEQYF

j_call: TRBJ1-4
v_call: TRBV4-1
cdr3_aa: CAGGQGPGRAGANEKLFF

j_call: TRBJ1-5
v_call: TRBV29-1
cdr3_aa: CSVEDGESQPQHF

j_call: TRBJ2-1
v_call: TRBV7-9
cdr3_aa: CASRSVANEQFF

j_call: TRBJ2-6
v_call: TRBV21-1
cdr3_aa: CASRQGVNVLTF

j_call: TRBJ2-3
v_call: TRBV28
cdr3_aa: CASSLAGGTDAQYF